The rows below give T cell receptor beta chains drawn from one sample of a study of PD-L1 blockade in urothelial cancer. Using immunoSEQ multiplex PCR, the repertoire was profiled, and TCRdb retains in-frame clones only, with some absent. The sample lists tens of thousands of clones, about 88% seen once, with 1.5% to 2% in the top ten. This specimen was PBMCs, taken around atezolizumab (anti-PD-L1) treatment. The receptors derive from a man aged 45-60 years with urothelial cancer. Both conserved end residues are part of each CDR3. Fields, in order: V gene, J gene, D gene, clone size, CDR3 DNA, CDR3 protein. The D gene is left open where the match is weak. Clone size is stated in some rows and not others, as once, few, many or a class when expanded.

V gene: TRBV9
J gene: TRBJ2-7
D gene: -
clone size: -
CDR3 DNA: TGTGCCAGCAGCGTAGGGTCCGGGGTGCGCGAGCAGTACTTC
CDR3 protein: CASSVGSGVREQYF

V gene: TRBV2
J gene: TRBJ1-3
D gene: -
clone size: once
CDR3 DNA: TGTGCCAGCAGTGAAACGGGAGTGCCTGGAAACACCATATATTTT
CDR3 protein: CASSETGVPGNTIYF

V gene: TRBV29-1
J gene: TRBJ2-1
D gene: TRBD1
clone size: -
CDR3 DNA: TGCAGCGTTCCGGGGGGGACAGGGGCTTTCAATGAGCAGTTCTTC
CDR3 protein: CSVPGGTGAFNEQFF

V gene: TRBV9
J gene: TRBJ2-4
D gene: TRBD1
clone size: -
CDR3 DNA: TGTGCCAGCAGCGCAAGCTTCCGGGACAGAGGGAACATTCAGTACTTC
CDR3 protein: CASSASFRDRGNIQYF

V gene: TRBV5-1
J gene: TRBJ1-2
D gene: -
clone size: once
CDR3 DNA: TGCGCCAGCAGTAGAGGCGGAGAGGGTTATGGCTACACCTTC
CDR3 protein: CASSRGGEGYGYTF

V gene: TRBV5-4
J gene: TRBJ1-2
D gene: -
clone size: -
CDR3 DNA: TGTGCCAGCAGCTTGAATAGCGGCTATGGCTACACCTTC
CDR3 protein: CASSLNSGYGYTF

V gene: TRBV30
J gene: TRBJ2-3
D gene: TRBD2
clone size: -
CDR3 DNA: TGTGCCATAGCGGGAGGCACAGATACGCAGTATTTT
CDR3 protein: CAIAGGTDTQYF

V gene: TRBV20-1
J gene: TRBJ1-3
D gene: TRBD1
clone size: -
CDR3 DNA: TGCAGTGCTCTCAGGGGGGACACCATATATTTT
CDR3 protein: CSALRGDTIYF

V gene: TRBV19
J gene: TRBJ2-1
D gene: TRBD1
clone size: -
CDR3 DNA: TGTGCCAGTAGTCTAGACAGGGGCTCCTACAATGAGCAGTTCTTC
CDR3 protein: CASSLDRGSYNEQFF

V gene: TRBV7-9
J gene: TRBJ2-7
D gene: TRBD1
clone size: -
CDR3 DNA: TGTGCCAGCAGCGCGAGACAGGGCAGCTCCTACGAGCAGTACTTC
CDR3 protein: CASSARQGSSYEQYF

V gene: TRBV2
J gene: TRBJ2-7
D gene: -
clone size: once
CDR3 DNA: TGTGCCAGCAGTGTCGTCGAGCAGTACTTC
CDR3 protein: CASSVVEQYF

V gene: TRBV2
J gene: TRBJ2-3
D gene: TRBD2
clone size: -
CDR3 DNA: TGTGCCAGCAGTGGGGGGACTAGCGGACGCACAGATACGCAGTATTTT
CDR3 protein: CASSGGTSGRTDTQYF

V gene: TRBV6-1
J gene: TRBJ1-2
D gene: -
clone size: -
CDR3 DNA: TGTGCCAGCAGTGAGGGGACACTTAACTATGGCTACACCTTC
CDR3 protein: CASSEGTLNYGYTF

V gene: TRBV7-8
J gene: TRBJ1-1
D gene: -
clone size: -
CDR3 DNA: TGTGCCAGCAGCGGGGCCCGGGGGGGGAACACTGAAGCTTTCTTT
CDR3 protein: CASSGARGGNTEAFF

V gene: TRBV6-4
J gene: TRBJ2-2
D gene: -
clone size: -
CDR3 DNA: TGTGCCAGCAGTCGGGACACCGACACCGGGGAGCTGTTTTTT
CDR3 protein: CASSRDTDTGELFF

V gene: TRBV5-1
J gene: TRBJ2-5
D gene: -
clone size: -
CDR3 DNA: TGCGCCAGCACCCGACAGGGACTAGGGGAGACCCAGTACTTC
CDR3 protein: CASTRQGLGETQYF

V gene: TRBV2
J gene: TRBJ2-1
D gene: -
clone size: few
CDR3 DNA: TGTGCCAGCAGTGAATGGGGGGGCCCCTACAATGAGCAGTTCTTC
CDR3 protein: CASSEWGGPYNEQFF

V gene: TRBV18
J gene: TRBJ2-1
D gene: TRBD2
clone size: -
CDR3 DNA: TGTGCCAGCTCACCCGGCGGGGGAGCGGGAGGTTACAATGAGCAGTTCTTC
CDR3 protein: CASSPGGGAGGYNEQFF

V gene: TRBV2
J gene: TRBJ2-3
D gene: -
clone size: -
CDR3 DNA: TGTGCCAGCAGTGGTGGACCCGGAGGTGGGACAGATACGCAGTATTTT
CDR3 protein: CASSGGPGGGTDTQYF

V gene: TRBV30
J gene: TRBJ1-4
D gene: -
clone size: -
CDR3 DNA: TGTGCCTGCCCTGATCGGGGGGCCCATGAAAAACTGTTTTTT
CDR3 protein: CACPDRGAHEKLFF

V gene: TRBV7-7
J gene: TRBJ2-2
D gene: -
clone size: -
CDR3 DNA: TGTGCTAGCAGCCTGACAGAAGGATCGAACACCGGGGAGCTGTTTTTT
CDR3 protein: CASSLTEGSNTGELFF

V gene: TRBV4-1
J gene: TRBJ1-4
D gene: TRBD1
clone size: -
CDR3 DNA: TGCGCCAGCAGCCAAGAAGTTCCCGGGACAGGGTCGAAAAAACTGTTTTTT
CDR3 protein: CASSQEVPGTGSKKLFF

V gene: TRBV14
J gene: TRBJ2-2
D gene: -
clone size: once
CDR3 DNA: TGTGCCAGCAGCCTCTATACAGGGAACACCGGGGAGCTGTTTTTT
CDR3 protein: CASSLYTGNTGELFF

V gene: TRBV15
J gene: TRBJ1-4
D gene: -
clone size: -
CDR3 DNA: TGTGCCACCAGCCCGCAGGGGTTCCAGGGGACAACTAATGAAAAACTGTTTTTT
CDR3 protein: CATSPQGFQGTTNEKLFF

V gene: TRBV4-2
J gene: TRBJ2-7
D gene: TRBD2
clone size: -
CDR3 DNA: TGTGCCAGCAGCCAAGCGACTAGCGGGGGACAACCCTACGAGCAGTACTTC
CDR3 protein: CASSQATSGGQPYEQYF